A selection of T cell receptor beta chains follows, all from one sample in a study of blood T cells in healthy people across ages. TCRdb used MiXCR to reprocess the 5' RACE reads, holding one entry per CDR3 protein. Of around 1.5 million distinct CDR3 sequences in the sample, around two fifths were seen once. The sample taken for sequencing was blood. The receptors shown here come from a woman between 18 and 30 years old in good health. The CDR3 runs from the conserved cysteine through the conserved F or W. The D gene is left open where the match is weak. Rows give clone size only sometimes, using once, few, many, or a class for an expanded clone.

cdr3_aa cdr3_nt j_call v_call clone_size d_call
CASSSRLLAGVTDTQYF TGTGCCAGCAGTTCCCGACTACTGGCGGGGGTCACAGATACGCAGTATTTT TRBJ2-3 TRBV27 - TRBD2
CASSSGQGHEKLFF TGCGCCAGCAGCTCAGGACAGGGACATGAAAAACTGTTTTTT TRBJ1-4 TRBV5-1 - TRBD1
CAWSGLSSYNEQYF TGTGCCTGGAGCGGGCTGAGCTCCTACAATGAGCAGTACTTC TRBJ2-7 TRBV30 - -
CASGGGVEQFF TGTGCCAGCGGCGGCGGGGTTGAGCAGTTCTTC TRBJ2-1 TRBV7-9 - -
CASRDGGIEQFF TGCGCCAGCAGGGACGGCGGGATAGAGCAGTTCTTC TRBJ2-1 TRBV5-1 - -
CASSSLAVGEAFF TGTGCCAGCAGTTCTCTGGCGGTTGGTGAAGCTTTCTTT TRBJ1-1 TRBV6-5 - -
CASSTATDAQYF TGTGCCAGCAGCACCGCCACAGATGCGCAGTATTTT TRBJ2-3 TRBV12-3/TRBV12-4 - -
CASRDSGKAYEQYF TGTGCCAGCAGGGATAGCGGTAAGGCCTACGAGCAGTACTTC TRBJ2-7 TRBV28 - -
CASSLSRGRSAYEQYF TGTGCCAGCAGCCTCTCTCGGGGGCGTAGTGCCTACGAGCAGTACTTC TRBJ2-7 TRBV14 few -
CASVDSRSGNTIYF TGTGCCAGCGTAGACAGCCGATCTGGAAACACCATATATTTT TRBJ1-3 TRBV6-5 - -
CASRGTGLYGYTF TGTGCCAGCAGGGGGACAGGACTCTATGGCTACACCTTC TRBJ1-2 TRBV3-1 - TRBD1
CASSQVGGGGPREQFF TGTGCCAGCAGCCAAGTAGGTGGCGGGGGGCCCCGGGAGCAGTTCTTC TRBJ2-1 TRBV4-2 few TRBD2
CSARGPGGLGEKLFF TGCAGTGCTAGAGGGCCAGGGGGACTTGGTGAAAAACTGTTTTTT TRBJ1-4 TRBV20-1 once TRBD1